This T cell receptor beta chain was obtained from a study of graft-versus-host responses after intestinal transplantation. Background on the study: Induction using anti-thymocyte globulin, followed by tacrolimus and steroids for roughly 3 years, was given to all recipients. Study findings and constraints: Marrow from the recipient contained GvH clones, some of which had appeared first in ileum or blood.

The table came from immunoSEQ multiplex PCR; TCRdb's copy has only in-frame clones and leaves some out. The profile shows about 120,000 clones, about 95% of them singletons. The CDR3 runs 13 residues. The V end lost 7 bases, the J end lost 4 bases, and 11 bases lay between the germline ends. In germline, CDR1 is MDHEN, CDR2 SYDVKM. Of note for this clone: Its antigen remains unidentified.

This receptor was taken from a human donor who received an intestinal transplant. The J gene is TRBJ2-1, the V gene TRBV28; no firm D call. The starting material was unstimulated CD8+ T cells sorted from spleen or lymph node cells, obtained before intestinal transplant. The CDR3 DNA sequence: TGTGCCAGCACCCCCCCAGATTACAATGAGCAGTTCTTC. Translating gives CASTPPDYNEQFF. Looking up the rest from reference TRBV28 and TRBJ2-1 gives the full variable domain: DVKVTQSSRYLVKRTGEKVFLECVQDMDHENMFWYRQDPGLGLRLIYFSYDVKMKEKGDIPEGYSVSREKKERFSLILESASTNQTSMYLCASTPPDYNEQFFGPGTRLTVL.